The 2 T cell receptor beta chains below all came from one sample that was sequenced in a study of blood T cell repertoires in COVID-19. Using immunoSEQ multiplex PCR, the repertoire was profiled, and TCRdb retains in-frame clones only, with some absent. This table holds around 250,000 clones, 75% to 90% found once. Sequencing was done on a sample of peripheral blood. All receptors derive from a human donor in a cohort sampled during active COVID-19.

This chain connects TRBV6-5 to TRBJ2-1, with TRBD2 identical over 7 bases. Trimming took 2 bases from V and 4 from J; bases not matched to a gene: 8. Germline loops: CDR1 MNHEY, CDR2 SVGAGI. The CDR3 is 16 residues long. The CDR3 protein is CASSYAGSGTYNEQFF. The DNA of the CDR3 is TGTGCCAGCAGTTACGCTGGGAGCGGGACTTACAATGAGCAGTTCTTC.

The V call is TRBV3-1 (or the pseudogene TRBV3-2), the J call TRBJ2-1, with 8 bases identical to TRBD2. This CDR3 region has 18 residues. Trimming cost V 5 bases and J 4 bases; bases outside gene matches: 16. Germline V gives CDR1 LGHDT, CDR2 YNNKEL (reference sequence). In DNA, the CDR3 is TGTGCCAGCAGCTCTACTATGAAGCGGGAGCGGGGATACAATGAGCAGTTCTTC. Residues: CASSSTMKRERGYNEQFF.